The next 16 T cell receptor beta chains were all read from a single sample in a study of cytomegalovirus exposure and HLA in healthy donors. Method: immunoSEQ multiplex PCR; TCRdb's copy keeps in-frame clones and lacks some. The table lists some 150,000 clones, around nine tenths of them singletons, with approximately 1.4% in the top ten. Sequencing was performed on PBMCs. These receptors were taken from a young woman in good health and CMV-seronegative.

This clone has just one count. The V call is TRBV7-6, the J call TRBJ2-7; D is possibly TRBD2 (6 bases). Trimming stripped 5 bases from V and 2 bases from J, with 16 bases between. This CDR3 is 15 amino acids long. Germline loops: CDR1 SGHVS, CDR2 FNYEAQ. The CDR3 DNA reads TGTGCCAGCAGCGCGTCCGGGACTGGGACCTACGAGCAGTACTTC. Its protein product is CASSASGTGTYEQYF.

This clone has a handful of counts. This rearrangement joins TRBV2 to TRBJ2-2; TRBD1 aligns across 10 bases. The CDR3 runs 15 residues. Germline V lookup: CDR1 SNHLY, CDR2 FYNNEI. V shed 9 bases, J shed 1 base, and the junction held 5 bases outside the gene matches. CDR3 region: CARGRTGGNTGELFF. The CDR3 DNA is TGTGCCAGGGGCCGGACAGGGGGGAACACCGGGGAGCTGTTTTTT.

The chain carries TRBV5-6 and TRBJ1-5, with a weak D call TRBD1 (5 bases). CDR3 size: 14 residues. Trimming cost V 1 base and J 3 bases, with 8 bases left between them. Germline CDR1 SGHDT, CDR2 YYEEEE. The CDR3 loop is CASSLWGFNQPQHF. DNA of the CDR3: TGTGCCAGCAGCTTGTGGGGCTTCAATCAGCCCCAGCATTTT.

This chain uses TRBV4-2 with TRBJ2-2, with TRBD1 identical over 8 bases. V shed 2 bases and J 6 bases; nucleotides not matched to a gene: 2. The CDR3 contains 14 residues. The V gene's germline CDR1 is LGHNA and CDR2 YNFKEQ. The chain's CDR3 is CASSQQQGAGELFF. The CDR3 nucleotides read TGTGCCAGCAGCCAACAACAGGGGGCCGGGGAGCTGTTTTTT.

The rearrangement links TRBV6-1 to TRBJ2-7; maybe TRBD2 (6 bases). This CDR3 is 14 amino acids long. V lost 7 bases, J lost 3 bases, and 16 bases lay in between. CDR1 and CDR2 (germline): MNHNS, SASEGT. The CDR3 region is CASTAGTDFYEQYF. CDR3 sequence (DNA): TGTGCCAGCACCGCGGGAACAGATTTCTACGAGCAGTACTTC.

This sequence joins TRBV5-6 and TRBJ1-5; D ambiguous. V was shortened by 0 bases and J by 6 bases, with 13 bases between the two germline ends. The CDR3 is 15 amino acids. Germline V lookup: CDR1 SGHDT, CDR2 YYEEEE. The CDR3 DNA sequence: TGTGCCAGCAGCTTGGCGGTAGAGGGAGGTCAGCCCCAGCATTTT. This sequence encodes CASSLAVEGGQPQHF.

The V and J genes are TRBV2 and TRBJ1-1; D gene ambiguous. Trimming removed 0 bases from V and 9 bases from J, with 8 bases in between. This CDR3 contains 12 residues. Germline V gives CDR1 SNHLY, CDR2 FYNNEI. The CDR3 loop reads CASSEAAPQAFF. CDR3 sequence (DNA): TGTGCCAGCAGTGAAGCCGCGCCTCAAGCTTTCTTT. Full variable domain (rest looked up from reference TRBV2 and TRBJ1-1): EPEVTQTPSHQVTQMGQEVILRCVPISNHLYFYWYRQILGQKVEFLVSFYNNEISEKSEIFDDQFSVERPDGSNFTLKIRSTKLEDSAMYFCASSEAAPQAFFGQGTRLTVV.

In this sample, this clone turned up a few times. The V call is TRBV7-2, the J call TRBJ1-2, with 9 bases aligning to TRBD1. Germline loops: CDR1 SGHTA, CDR2 FQGNSA. Trimming took 5 bases from V and 4 from J; bases not matched to a gene: 2. This CDR3 is 13 amino acids long. The CDR3 loop reads CASSLQGAYGYTF. In DNA form, the CDR3 reads TGTGCCAGCAGCCTACAGGGGGCCTATGGCTACACCTTC.

The chain employs TRBV6-1 and TRBJ1-1, with 7 positions matching TRBD1. CDR1 is MNHNS and CDR2 is SASEGT in the germline V gene. Unmatched junction bases numbered 8, after V lost 2 bases and J lost 8 bases. CDR3 size: 14 residues. CDR3 protein: CASSEYAGGVEAFF. CDR3 DNA: TGTGCCAGCAGTGAATATGCAGGGGGTGTGGAAGCTTTCTTT.

This chain links TRBV2 with TRBJ1-1; no firm D call. The CDR3 runs 14 residues. V was pared by 7 bases and J by 0 bases, with 12 bases between. Germline assignment: CDR1 SNHLY and CDR2 FYNNEI. CDR3 DNA sequence: TGTGCCAGCATCCTGGGGAGTCTGAACACTGAAGCTTTCTTT. Encoded protein: CASILGSLNTEAFF.

This sequence joins TRBV6-1 and TRBJ2-5, with 9 bases lining up with TRBD2. Trimming cost V 4 bases and J 4 bases; bases outside gene matches: 10. Looked up from germline, CDR1 is MNHNS and CDR2 is SASEGT. CDR3 length: 16 residues. The CDR3 DNA reads TGTGCCAGCAGTGGACCTAGCGGGGTCGGTGGAGAGACCCAGTACTTC. Residues: CASSGPSGVGGETQYF.

The chain uses TRBV9 and TRBJ1-6; the D gene is possibly TRBD1 (5 bases). CDR1 is SGDLS and CDR2 is YYNGEE in the germline V gene. The CDR3 runs 16 residues. V lost 4 bases and J lost 3, with 14 bases in between. CDR3 residues: CASSPFDRYYNSPLHF. The DNA of the CDR3 is TGTGCCAGCAGCCCATTCGACAGATACTATAATTCACCCCTCCACTTT.

The chain carries TRBV6-5 and TRBJ1-3; possible D gene TRBD1, 5 bases. Germline CDR1 MNHEY, CDR2 SVGAGI. Trimming took off 4 bases at V and 0 bases at J, with 10 bases between the two ends. The CDR3 contains 15 residues. This chain's CDR3 is CASSLGGGSGNTIYF. CDR3 coding DNA: TGTGCCAGCAGTTTGGGCGGGGGCTCTGGAAACACCATATATTTT.

The J gene is TRBJ2-1, the V gene TRBV4-1, with D perhaps TRBD2 (5 bases). Trimming left V 0 bases short and J 8 bases short, with 23 bases between. Germline CDR1 and CDR2: MGHRA and YSYEKL. CDR3 length: 18 residues. CDR3 loop: CASSQEIAWNIPYDEQFF. The CDR3 DNA is TGCGCCAGCAGCCAAGAGATAGCGTGGAATATTCCATATGATGAGCAGTTCTTC.

The rearrangement joins TRBV10-2 to TRBJ2-1, with a tentative D call TRBD2 (6 bases). Deletions cut 7 bases from V and 0 bases from J, with 10 bases between. Germline CDR1 reads WSHSY; CDR2 reads SAAADI. The CDR3 runs 14 residues. The CDR3 region has the DNA TGCGCCAGCACCCTGGAGGGCTCCTACAATGAGCAGTTCTTC. This translates into CASTLEGSYNEQFF.

CDR3 sequence (DNA): TGTGCCAGCACGTTAGGGCGGGCCTTAGCGGGGGGGTGGGATGAGCAGTTCTTC. Its protein product is CASTLGRALAGGWDEQFF. The chain has TRBV2 and TRBJ2-1, with 11 bases matching TRBD2. J was trimmed by 8 bases and V by 7 bases; bases with no gene match: 19. The CDR3 has 18 amino acids. Germline V gene data show CDR1 as SNHLY and CDR2 as FYNNEI.